This T cell receptor beta chain was recovered during a study of cytomegalovirus exposure and HLA in healthy donors. The study's findings and limits: Highly shared variants forming one cluster were likely a sequencing artifact. In a later analysis, parvovirus B19, influenza, CMV and Epstein-Barr virus appeared linked to several top co-occurrence clusters. Indistinguishable V segments, including TRBV6-2 and TRBV6-3, were excluded.

A remark on this clone: Its antigen is not identified.

The CDR3 has 15 residues. V lost 0 bases and J lost 4, with 13 bases in between. Germline V CDR1 and CDR2: MNHNY, SVGAGI (reference sequence). The study ran its PCR with 60 Vbeta and 13 Jbeta primers. Repertoires were generated with immunoSEQ multiplex PCR, while TCRdb's copy carries only in-frame clones and drops some. Here the sample table reports fewer than 110,000 clones. The sequenced material came from PBMCs. V usage is TRBV6-6 and J usage is TRBJ2-7; D unresolved. The source is a man aged 35 to 55 in good health and CMV-seronegative. CDR3 in amino acids: CASSYSNMNPYEQYF. The CDR3 DNA is TGTGCCAGCAGTTACTCGAACATGAACCCTTACGAGCAGTACTTC.